This T cell receptor (beta chain) was sequenced in a study of CD4 T cells in relation to SARS-CoV-2 and coronaviruses (dated by TCRdb to about 2021). Context from the whole study: In the ViraFEST assay, PBMCs were cultured with antigen for 9 to 10 days, after which TCR beta CDR3s were sequenced to identify antigen-specific clonal expansions. An HIV-1 Nef peptide pool or a culture without peptide was used as the negative reference condition. A different, Illumina-based TCR-beta assay was used to sequence expansion assays from other donors in the study. Samples from three pre-COVID donors and the naive versus memory experiments were sequenced with the Adaptive Biotechnologies TCR-sequencing kit; other data were Illumina-based. The study assessed, at the TCR clonotype level, memory CD4+ T cell crossreactivity between SARS-CoV-2 and common cold coronavirus spike proteins. HLA restriction was mapped for shared crossreactive spike epitopes using patient-derived lymphoblastoid cell lines. Overall study outcomes, separate from this receptor: In about 60% of donors, memory CD4+ clonotypes turned up that crossrecognized SARS-CoV-2 and at least one common cold coronavirus spike. Pre-pandemic and post-infection samples were not both contributed by any donor, so tracing of the source of pre-existing responses was limited. Significantly weaker SARS-CoV-2-driven expansion was shown by crossreactive clones than by monoreactive clones, consistent with antigenic imprinting. Crossreactivity analysis was centred on spike protein, so crossreactivity against other viral proteins was not assessed. Small numbers of patients and of tested TCRs limited the study.

CD4+ T cells from unexposed donors were collected before the COVID-19 pandemic (2011-2018). After about 10 days of culture, CD4+ T cells were isolated with the EasySep CD4+ T cell isolation kit. As cell numbers permitted, CD4+ T cells from unexposed donors were tested for reactivity to SARS-CoV-2 S and N and to four common cold coronavirus spike pools. Two million PBMCs per well were cultured in IMDM with 5% human AB serum and around 10 IU/ml IL-2. Half of the culture medium was replaced with fresh IL-2-containing medium on days 3 and 7. In general, every peptide culture condition was set up in three replicate wells. Leukapheresis product for the unexposed donors was bought commercially. Ficoll-Paque PLUS gradient centrifugation was used to isolate PBMCs from either whole blood or leukapheresis product. PBMCs were either cryopreserved at -140 degrees C or used fresh in the expansion assay. The QIAamp Micro DNA Kit was used to extract genomic DNA from the CD4+ T cells.

A remark on this clone: This receptor's antigen is unknown. No much larger clonotype is one base removed from it; base qualities were not supplied.

The germline V gene yields SGHTA for CDR1 and FQGNSA for CDR2. From cysteine to phenylalanine, the CDR3 is 14 amino acids long. Of all the DNA, just the CDR3 is kept, 42 bases in frame from base 1. The trim is 2 bases for V and 1 base for J, with a gap of 5 bases between the germline ends. The method behind the library was the immunoSEQ multiplex PCR assay. Regarding the original processing steps: During preprocessing, nonproductive sequences were removed, as were CDR3s that did not start with C, did not end with F or W, or were shorter than 7 amino acids. The MANAFEST web app identified antigen-specific clonotypes based on expansion compared with the reference and other culture wells. A clone counted as positive if significantly expanded in 2 of 3 replicate wells versus the reference culture at FDR below 0.05. For a clone to be considered positive, significant expansion relative to all other tandem wells and an odds ratio above 5 were also required. CDR3 homology was measured as pairwise Levenshtein distance, computed with the stringdist R package after trimming three terminal residues from each end. TCRdb took this table from immuneACCESS and kept in-frame rearrangements with V and J called. Such tables lack part of the clones; where checked against another copy, unresolved V genes explain under half of the gap, and the rest is unexplained. Clonal size and the V and J genes are those of that table, whereas D and trimming came from the DNA. Across this sample there are 15,000 to 20,000 clones, with around 78% seen only once. In total, the top ten clones hold about a sixth of the sample.

The chain uses TRBV7-2 and TRBJ2-2, with no D gene named confidently. The sample taken for sequencing was CD4+ T cells from PBMCs, cultured in vitro. This receptor was obtained from a human donor in good health. Here is the DNA: TGTGCCAGCAGCTTATCTAGGAACACCGGGGAGCTGTTTTTT. Its protein product is CASSLSRNTGELFF.